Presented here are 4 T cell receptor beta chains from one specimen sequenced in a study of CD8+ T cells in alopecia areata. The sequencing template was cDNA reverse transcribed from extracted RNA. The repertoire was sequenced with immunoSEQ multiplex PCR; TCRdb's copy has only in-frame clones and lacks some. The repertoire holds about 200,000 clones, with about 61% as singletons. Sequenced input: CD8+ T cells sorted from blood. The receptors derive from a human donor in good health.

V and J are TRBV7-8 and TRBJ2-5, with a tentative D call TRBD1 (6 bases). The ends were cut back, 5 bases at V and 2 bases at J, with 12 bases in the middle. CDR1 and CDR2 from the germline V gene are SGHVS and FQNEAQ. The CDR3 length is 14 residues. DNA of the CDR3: TGTGCCAGCAGCCCCCGGACAGAGCAAGAGACCCAGTACTTC. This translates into CASSPRTEQETQYF.

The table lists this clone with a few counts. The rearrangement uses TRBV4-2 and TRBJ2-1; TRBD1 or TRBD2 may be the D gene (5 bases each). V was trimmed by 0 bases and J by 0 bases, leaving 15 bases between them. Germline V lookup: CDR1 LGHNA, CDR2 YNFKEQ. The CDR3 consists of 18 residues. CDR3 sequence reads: CASSQDPAEGSSYNEQFF. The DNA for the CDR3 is TGTGCCAGCAGCCAAGACCCAGCAGAGGGGAGCTCCTACAATGAGCAGTTCTTC.

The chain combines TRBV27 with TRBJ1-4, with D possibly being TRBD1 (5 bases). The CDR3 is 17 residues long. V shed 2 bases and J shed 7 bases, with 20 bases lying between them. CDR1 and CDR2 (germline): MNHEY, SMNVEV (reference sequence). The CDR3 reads CASSLDGRESPREKLFF. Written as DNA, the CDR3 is TGTGCCAGCAGTTTAGACGGCAGGGAATCCCCTCGTGAAAAACTGTTTTTT.

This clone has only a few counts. The CDR3 spells CSVPPRGLNEQFF. The CDR3 nucleotides are TGCAGCGTCCCCCCCAGGGGGCTCAATGAGCAGTTCTTC. The gene calls are TRBV29-1 and TRBJ2-1, with 8 nucleotides matching TRBD1. This CDR3 comprises 13 residues. Germline-derived CDR1 and CDR2 are SQVTM and ANQGSEA. The V segment lost 6 bases and the J segment 6 bases; nucleotides outside the gene matches: 7.